The rows below give T cell receptor beta chains drawn from one sample of a study of shared clonotypes between healthy human individuals. Assay used: immunoSEQ multiplex PCR; TCRdb lists only in-frame clones, some missing. The data hold about 330,000 clones, with around 67% observed a single time. The specimen was memory CD4+ T cells sorted from blood. These receptors came from a man between 25 and 39 years old in good health. Both conserved end residues are part of each CDR3. The D gene is left open where the match is weak. A clone size is listed for some rows: how often the clone was seen (once, few, many), or a class if it is expanded.

size: once
D: TRBD1
V: TRBV18
J: TRBJ1-2
CDR3: CASSPVGTVSNYGYTF
DNA: TGTGCCAGCTCACCAGTTGGGACAGTTTCTAACTATGGCTACACCTTC

size: .
D: .
V: TRBV28
J: TRBJ2-6
CDR3: CASSSIWVAGSSGANVLTF
DNA: TGTGCCAGCAGTTCAATCTGGGTCGCGGGAAGCTCTGGGGCCAACGTCCTGACTTTC

size: .
D: .
V: TRBV7-9
J: TRBJ1-3
CDR3: CASSLGSGTGNTIYF
DNA: TGTGCCAGCAGCTTAGGGTCAGGGACTGGAAACACCATATATTTT

size: few
D: .
V: TRBV19
J: TRBJ2-2
CDR3: CASSIVGSGELFF
DNA: TGTGCCAGTAGTATAGTGGGGTCCGGGGAGCTGTTTTTT

size: .
D: .
V: TRBV11-3
J: TRBJ2-6
CDR3: CASSPVRSGANVLTF
DNA: TGTGCCAGCAGCCCCGTCAGGTCTGGGGCCAACGTCCTGACTTTC

size: .
D: TRBD1
V: TRBV27
J: TRBJ2-7
CDR3: CASSLSGQGAHEQYF
DNA: TGTGCCAGCAGTTTATCGGGACAGGGGGCCCACGAGCAGTACTTC

size: few
D: TRBD1
V: TRBV7-2
J: TRBJ2-7
CDR3: CASSLVFSGTGSPEQYF
DNA: TGTGCCAGCAGCTTAGTGTTTTCGGGGACAGGGAGCCCCGAGCAGTACTTC

size: few
D: TRBD1
V: TRBV5-6
J: TRBJ1-2
CDR3: CASSPLYPTGGFLDGYTF
DNA: TGTGCCAGCAGCCCACTATACCCGACAGGGGGCTTTTTGGATGGCTACACCTTC

size: .
D: .
V: TRBV7-9
J: TRBJ1-2
CDR3: CASSPGGRDTNYGYTF
DNA: TGTGCCAGCAGCCCGGGAGGCAGAGATACTAACTATGGCTACACCTTC

size: .
D: .
V: TRBV27
J: TRBJ2-3
CDR3: CASSLGGSRDTQYF
DNA: TGTGCCAGCAGTTTAGGTGGGAGCCGAGATACGCAGTATTTT

size: .
D: TRBD1
V: TRBV27
J: TRBJ2-7
CDR3: CASRRDRDREQYF
DNA: TGTGCCAGCAGACGGGACAGGGATCGCGAGCAGTACTTC

size: .
D: .
V: TRBV28
J: TRBJ2-5
CDR3: CASSLSATRQETQYF
DNA: TGTGCCAGCAGTTTGTCGGCCACCCGCCAAGAGACCCAGTACTTC

size: once
D: .
V: TRBV10-3
J: TRBJ1-1
CDR3: CAINGGGETEAFF
DNA: TGTGCCATCAACGGGGGAGGGGAAACTGAAGCTTTCTTT

size: few
D: .
V: TRBV7-2
J: TRBJ2-5
CDR3: CASSLRGGLLYF
DNA: TGTGCCAGCAGCCTGCGTGGCGGACTTTTATACTTC